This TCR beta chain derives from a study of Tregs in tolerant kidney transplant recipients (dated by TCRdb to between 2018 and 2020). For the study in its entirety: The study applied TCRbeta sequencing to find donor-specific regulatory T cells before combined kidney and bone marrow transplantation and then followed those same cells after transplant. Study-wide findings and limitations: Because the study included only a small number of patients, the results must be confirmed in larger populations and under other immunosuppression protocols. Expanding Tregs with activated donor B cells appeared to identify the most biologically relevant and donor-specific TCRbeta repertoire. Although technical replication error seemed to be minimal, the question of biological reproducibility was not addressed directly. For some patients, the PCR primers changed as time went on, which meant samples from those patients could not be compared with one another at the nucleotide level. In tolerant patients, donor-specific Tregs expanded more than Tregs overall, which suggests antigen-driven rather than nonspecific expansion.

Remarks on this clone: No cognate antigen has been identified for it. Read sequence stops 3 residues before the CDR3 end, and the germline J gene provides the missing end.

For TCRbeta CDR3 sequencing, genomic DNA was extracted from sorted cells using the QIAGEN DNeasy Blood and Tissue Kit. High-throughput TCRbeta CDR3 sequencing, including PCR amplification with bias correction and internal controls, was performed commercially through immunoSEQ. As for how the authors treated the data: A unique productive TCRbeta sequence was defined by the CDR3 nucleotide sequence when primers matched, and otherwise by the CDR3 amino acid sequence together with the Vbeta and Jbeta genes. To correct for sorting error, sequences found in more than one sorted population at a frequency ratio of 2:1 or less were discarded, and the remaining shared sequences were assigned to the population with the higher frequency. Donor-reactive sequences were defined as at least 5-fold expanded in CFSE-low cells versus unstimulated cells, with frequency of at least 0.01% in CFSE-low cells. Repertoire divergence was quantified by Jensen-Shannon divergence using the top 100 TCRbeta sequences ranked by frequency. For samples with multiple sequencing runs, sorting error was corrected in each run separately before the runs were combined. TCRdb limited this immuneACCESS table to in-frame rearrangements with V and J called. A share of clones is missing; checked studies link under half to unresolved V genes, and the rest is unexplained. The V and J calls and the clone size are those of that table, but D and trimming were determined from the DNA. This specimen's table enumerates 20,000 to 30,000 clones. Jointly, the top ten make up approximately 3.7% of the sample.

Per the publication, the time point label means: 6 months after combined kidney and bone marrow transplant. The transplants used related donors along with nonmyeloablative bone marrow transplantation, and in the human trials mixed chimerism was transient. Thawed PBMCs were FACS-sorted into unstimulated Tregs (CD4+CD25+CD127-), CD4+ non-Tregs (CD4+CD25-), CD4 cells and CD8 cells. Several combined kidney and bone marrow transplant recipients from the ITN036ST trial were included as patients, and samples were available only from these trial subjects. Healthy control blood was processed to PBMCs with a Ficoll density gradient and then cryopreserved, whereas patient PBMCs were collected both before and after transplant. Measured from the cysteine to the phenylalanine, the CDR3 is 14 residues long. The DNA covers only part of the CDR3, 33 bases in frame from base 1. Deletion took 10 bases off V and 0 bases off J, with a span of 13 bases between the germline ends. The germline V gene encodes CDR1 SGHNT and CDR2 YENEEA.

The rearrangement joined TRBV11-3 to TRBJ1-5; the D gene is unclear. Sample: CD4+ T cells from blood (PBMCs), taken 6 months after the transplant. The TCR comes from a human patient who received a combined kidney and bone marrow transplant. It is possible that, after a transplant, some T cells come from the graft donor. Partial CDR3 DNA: TGTGCCAACCGCGGGCAGGATAGCAATCAGCCC. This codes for CANRGQDSNQP. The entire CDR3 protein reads CANRGQDSNQPQHF.